This TCR beta chain emerged from a study of blood T cell repertoires in COVID-19. Turning to the study itself: There were acute and convalescent COVID-19 samples, and they came from the United States, Italy and Spain. From T cells, B-cell-depleted T cells, or PBMCs came the material, which was cDNA or gDNA.

Authors' methods: It was from reference gene primer amplification that nucleated cell counts were estimated. Generated by immunoSEQ multiplex PCR, the TCRdb table keeps only in-frame clones and is missing some. V, J and clone size are those of that table, while D and trimming were read from the DNA. The table has 350,000 or so clones, 90% seen once. V lost 2 bases, J lost 3 bases, and 9 bases lay in between. CDR3 length: 14 residues. In germline, CDR1 is SGHRS, CDR2 YFSETQ. The chain carries TRBV5-1 and TRBJ2-1; D might be TRBD2 (6 bases). The sequence came from a man aged 18-30 years with active or convalescent COVID-19. Sequencing was done on a sample of peripheral blood. CDR3 residues: CASSLRTNYNEQFF. As DNA, the CDR3 is TGCGCCAGCAGCTTAAGGACTAACTACAATGAGCAGTTCTTC.